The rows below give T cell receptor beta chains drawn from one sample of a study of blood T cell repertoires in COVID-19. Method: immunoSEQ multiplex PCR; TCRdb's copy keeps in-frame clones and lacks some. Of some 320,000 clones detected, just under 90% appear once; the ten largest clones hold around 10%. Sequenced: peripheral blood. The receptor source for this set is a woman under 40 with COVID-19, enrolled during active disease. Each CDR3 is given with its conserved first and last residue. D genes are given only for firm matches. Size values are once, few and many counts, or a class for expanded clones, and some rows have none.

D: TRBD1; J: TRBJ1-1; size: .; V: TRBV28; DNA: TGTGCCAGCAGTTTCTCTATTTGGGACAGGGACACTGAAGCTTTCTTT; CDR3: CASSFSIWDRDTEAFF
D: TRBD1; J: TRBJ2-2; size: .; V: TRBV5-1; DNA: TGCGCCAGCAGCTTACAGGGGGCGCCGTCCGGGGAGCTGTTTTTT; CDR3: CASSLQGAPSGELFF
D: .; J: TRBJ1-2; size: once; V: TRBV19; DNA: TGTGCCAGTACCGCGGGACCCTCGACTGGCTACACCTTC; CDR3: CASTAGPSTGYTF
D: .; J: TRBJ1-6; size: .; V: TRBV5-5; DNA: TGTGCCAGCAGCTTGGGGGGCGTGGATTCACCCCTCCACTTT; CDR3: CASSLGGVDSPLHF
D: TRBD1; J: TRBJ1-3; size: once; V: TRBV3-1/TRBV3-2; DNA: TGTGCCAGCAGCCATGCCGGGACAGCTGGAAACACCATATATTTT; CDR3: CASSHAGTAGNTIYF
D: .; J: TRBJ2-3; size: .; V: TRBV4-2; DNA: TGTGCCAGCAGCCAAGGGCTAGATCCAGATACGCAGTATTTT; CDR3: CASSQGLDPDTQYF
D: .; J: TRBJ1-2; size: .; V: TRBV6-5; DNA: TGTGCCAGCAGTTACTCCTCCGGCGGGTATGGCTACACCTTC; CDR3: CASSYSSGGYGYTF
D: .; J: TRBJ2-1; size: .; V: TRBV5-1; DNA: TGCGCCAGCAGCGACGACTATTCCTACAATGAGCAGTTCTTC; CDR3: CASSDDYSYNEQFF
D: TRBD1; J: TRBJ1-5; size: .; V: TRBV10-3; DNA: TGTGCCATCAGTGAGTCTCAGGGGGGTCAGCCCCAGCATTTT; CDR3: CAISESQGGQPQHF
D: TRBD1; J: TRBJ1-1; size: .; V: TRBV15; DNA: TGTGCCACCAGCAGAGATTTCGAGGGGGCGGAAGCTTTCTTT; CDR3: CATSRDFEGAEAFF
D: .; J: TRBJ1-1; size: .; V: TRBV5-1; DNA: TGCGCCAGCACGGGGTTGAACACTGAAGCTTTCTTT; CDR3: CASTGLNTEAFF
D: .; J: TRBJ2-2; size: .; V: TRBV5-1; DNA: TGCGCCAGCAGCCCGGACACTATCCCCGGGGAGCTGTTTTTT; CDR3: CASSPDTIPGELFF
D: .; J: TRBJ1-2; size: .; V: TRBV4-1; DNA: TGCGCCAGCAGCCTCCTGGGACTTCCCGAATCGAACTATGGCTACACCTTC; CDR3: CASSLLGLPESNYGYTF
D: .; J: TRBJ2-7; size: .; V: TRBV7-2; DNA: TGTGCCAGCAGCCTAGACTTAAGCTCCTACGAGCAGTACTTC; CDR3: CASSLDLSSYEQYF
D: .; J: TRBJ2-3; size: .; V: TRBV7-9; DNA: TGTGCCAGCAGTTACTCCCGGGGGGCCGGTACAGATACGCAGTATTTT; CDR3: CASSYSRGAGTDTQYF
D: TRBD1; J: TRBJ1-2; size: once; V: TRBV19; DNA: TGTGCCAGTAGTATAGATCGACAGGGCGACATCTATGGCTACACCTTC; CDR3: CASSIDRQGDIYGYTF
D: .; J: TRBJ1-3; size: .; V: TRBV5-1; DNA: TGCGCCAGCAGCTTGGTATCCGGAAACACCATATATTTT; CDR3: CASSLVSGNTIYF
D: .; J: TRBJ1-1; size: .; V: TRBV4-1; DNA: TGCGCCAGCAGCCAAGATGAGGGTGAGGGCACTGAAGCTTTCTTT; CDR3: CASSQDEGEGTEAFF
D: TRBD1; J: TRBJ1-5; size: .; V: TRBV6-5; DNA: TGTGCCAGCAGCGACAGGGAGAATCAGCCCCAGCATTTT; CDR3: CASSDRENQPQHF
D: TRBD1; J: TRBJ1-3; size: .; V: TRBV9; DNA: TGTGCCAGCAGCGCCGGACAGGGAACGGGAAACACCATATATTTT; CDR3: CASSAGQGTGNTIYF
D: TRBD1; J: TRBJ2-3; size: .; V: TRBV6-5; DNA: TGTGCCAGCAGGACAGGGCGAAGTGATACGCAGTATTTT; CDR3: CASRTGRSDTQYF
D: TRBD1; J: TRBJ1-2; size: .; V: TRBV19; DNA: TGTGCCAGTAGTACGGGACAGGGACTGGTCAACTATGGCTACACCTTC; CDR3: CASSTGQGLVNYGYTF
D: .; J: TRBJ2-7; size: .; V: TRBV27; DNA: TGTGCCAGCAGTTTGCAGGGTCCCTCCTACGAGCAGTACTTC; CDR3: CASSLQGPSYEQYF
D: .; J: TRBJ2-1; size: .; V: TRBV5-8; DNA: TGTGCCAGCGACGGGGACTACAATGAGCAGTTCTTC; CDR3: CASDGDYNEQFF
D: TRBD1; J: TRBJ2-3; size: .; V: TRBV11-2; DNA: TGTGCCAGCAGCTTAGTGGGACAGGGGGCTGCCTTAGATACGCAGTATTTT; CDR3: CASSLVGQGAALDTQYF
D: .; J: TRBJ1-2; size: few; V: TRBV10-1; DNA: TGCGCCAGGACAGGTAGGGCGTATGGCTACACCTTC; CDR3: CARTGRAYGYTF
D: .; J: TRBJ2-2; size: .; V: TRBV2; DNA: TGTGCCAGCGGAACTACTTTCAACACCGGGGAGCTGTTTTTT; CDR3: CASGTTFNTGELFF
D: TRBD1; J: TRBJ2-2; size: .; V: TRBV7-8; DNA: TGTGCCAGCAGCCCACAGGGGATGGACACCGGGGAGCTGTTTTTT; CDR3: CASSPQGMDTGELFF
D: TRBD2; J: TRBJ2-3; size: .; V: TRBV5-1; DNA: TGCGCCAGCAGCAGAGGACTAGCGGGGGTCACAGATACGCAGTATTTT; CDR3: CASSRGLAGVTDTQYF
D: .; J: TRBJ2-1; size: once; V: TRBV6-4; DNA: TGTGCCAGCAGTAGGGACCGGGGGTATGAGCAGTTCTTC; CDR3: CASSRDRGYEQFF
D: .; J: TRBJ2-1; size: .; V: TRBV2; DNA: TGTGCCAGCAGCGAAGGCCAGGAAAATGAGCAGTTCTTC; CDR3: CASSEGQENEQFF
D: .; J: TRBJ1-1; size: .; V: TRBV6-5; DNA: TGTGCCAGCAGTACCCTCGGGGGGCGGACTGAAGCTTTCTTT; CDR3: CASSTLGGRTEAFF
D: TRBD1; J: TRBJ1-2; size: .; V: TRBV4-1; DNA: TGCGCCAGCAGCCAAGGGACAGGCACAATCTATGGCTACACCTTC; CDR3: CASSQGTGTIYGYTF
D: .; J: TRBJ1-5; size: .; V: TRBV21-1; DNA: TGTGCCAGCAGGAAGGGGGGGGGACGGAGCTATAGCAATCAGCCCCAGCATTTT; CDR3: CASRKGGGRSYSNQPQHF
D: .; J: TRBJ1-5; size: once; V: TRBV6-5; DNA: TGTGCCAGCAGTTACTCTGCAGGGCTATGGCCCCAGCATTTT; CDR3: CASSYSAGLWPQHF
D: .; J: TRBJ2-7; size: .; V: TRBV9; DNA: TGTGCCAGCAGCGTAGGGGTGGGAGGCTACGAGCAGTACTTC; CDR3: CASSVGVGGYEQYF
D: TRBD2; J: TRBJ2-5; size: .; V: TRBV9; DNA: TGTGCCAGCAGCGTAGTAGCGGGGGGGCCCCAAGAGACCCAGTACTTC; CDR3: CASSVVAGGPQETQYF
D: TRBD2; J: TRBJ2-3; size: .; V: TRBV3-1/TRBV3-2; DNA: TGTGCCAGCAGCCCCAAGGGACTAGAGTCAGATACGCAGTATTTT; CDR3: CASSPKGLESDTQYF
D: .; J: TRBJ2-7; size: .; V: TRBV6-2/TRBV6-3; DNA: TGTGCCAGCAGTTACGGGACTGGGGTCCCCGAGCAGTACTTC; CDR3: CASSYGTGVPEQYF
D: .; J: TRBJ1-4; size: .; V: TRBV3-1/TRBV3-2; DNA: TGTGCCAGCAGCCAATGGCAGGCAGTCAATGAAAAACTGTTTTTT; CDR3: CASSQWQAVNEKLFF
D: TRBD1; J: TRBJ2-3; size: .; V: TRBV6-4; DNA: TGTGCCAGCAGTGACTCGCGACAGGGGTGCACAGATACGCAGTATTTT; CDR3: CASSDSRQGCTDTQYF
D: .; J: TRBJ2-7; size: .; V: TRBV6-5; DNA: TGTGCCAGCAGTTACGGGTTCGGTCGAGGTGCCGAGCAGTACTTC; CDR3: CASSYGFGRGAEQYF
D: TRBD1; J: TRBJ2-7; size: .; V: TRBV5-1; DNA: TGCGCCAGCACCCTACAGGGGGGAACCTACGAGCAGTACTTC; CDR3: CASTLQGGTYEQYF
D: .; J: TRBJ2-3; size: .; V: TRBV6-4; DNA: TGTGCCAGCAGTGGGGGCTACCTTGCAGATACGCAGTATTTT; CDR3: CASSGGYLADTQYF
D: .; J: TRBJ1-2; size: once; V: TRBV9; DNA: TGTGCCAGCAGCGTAGTTTCGGGGAGCTATGGCTACACCTTC; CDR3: CASSVVSGSYGYTF
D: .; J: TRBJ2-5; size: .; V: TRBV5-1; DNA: TGCGCCAGCAGCCCTTCCCCAAGGGGGCAAGAGACCCAGTACTTC; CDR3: CASSPSPRGQETQYF
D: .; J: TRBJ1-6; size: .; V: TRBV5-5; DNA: TGTGCCAGCAGCAAAGGGGACAATCAAGGAGGTTCACCCCTCCACTTT; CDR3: CASSKGDNQGGSPLHF
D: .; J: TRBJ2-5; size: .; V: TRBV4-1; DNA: TGCGCCAGCAGCCCAACCCCGACAGGCCAAGAGACCCAGTACTTC; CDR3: CASSPTPTGQETQYF
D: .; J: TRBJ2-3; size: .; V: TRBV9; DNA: TGTGCCAGCAGCCCCTCGAGCACAGATACGCAGTATTTT; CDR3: CASSPSSTDTQYF
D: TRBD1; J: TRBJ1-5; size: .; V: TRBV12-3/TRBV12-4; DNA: TGTGCCAGCAGTCCAGGGGGCCCCCAGCATTTT; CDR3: CASSPGGPQHF
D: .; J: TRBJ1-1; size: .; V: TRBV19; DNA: TGTGCCAGTAGTATAGATAGCCGGGGTGGCACTGAAGCTTTCTTT; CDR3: CASSIDSRGGTEAFF
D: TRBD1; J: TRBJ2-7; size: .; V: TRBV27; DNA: TGTGCCAGCACCGCGGACAGGGTTGACGAGCAGTACTTC; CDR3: CASTADRVDEQYF
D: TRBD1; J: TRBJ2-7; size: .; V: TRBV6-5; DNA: TGTGCCAGCAGTATTCTTCAGGGGGCTGGTTACGAGCAGTACTTC; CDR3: CASSILQGAGYEQYF
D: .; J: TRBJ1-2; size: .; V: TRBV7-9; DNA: TGTGCCACCACCCAATCGGAGAAAAACTATGGCTACACCTTC; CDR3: CATTQSEKNYGYTF